The 23 T cell receptor beta chains given below trace back to one sample, sequenced in a study of cytomegalovirus exposure and HLA in healthy donors (dated by TCRdb to the late 2010s). To prepare the library, the immunoSEQ multiplex PCR assay was applied. The multiplex PCR relied on a mix of 60 forward primers for TCR Vbeta segments and 13 reverse primers for TCR Jbeta segments. TCRdb took this table from immuneACCESS and kept in-frame rearrangements with V and J called. Such tables lack part of the clones; where checked against another copy, unresolved V genes explain under half of the gap, and the rest is unexplained. The sample contains under 150,000 clones, 82% of them found a single time. The top ten clones comprise just over 8% of the sample. Material for sequencing was PBMCs. Every receptor here comes from a woman aged 50 to 60 in good health and CMV-seropositive.

The V and J genes are TRBV6-5 and TRBJ2-7; D is undetermined. V was trimmed by 5 bases and J by 4 bases, leaving 9 bases between them. CDR3 size: 12 residues. The germline V gene has CDR1 MNHEY and CDR2 SVGAGI. The CDR3 DNA follows: TGTGCCAGCAGTGAACAGCAGTACGAGCAGTACTTC. Amino acids: CASSEQQYEQYF.

The chain uses TRBV19 and TRBJ1-6; maybe TRBD1 (6 bases). Germline lookup yields CDR1 LNHDA and CDR2 SQIVND (reference sequence). This CDR3 is built from 13 residues. V lost 4 bases, J lost 10 bases, and 11 bases lay in between. The CDR3 nucleotides are TGTGCCAGTAGTACAGGGGTAGGATCACCCCTCCACTTT. Protein sequence: CASSTGVGSPLHF.

This chain joins TRBV6-6 and TRBJ1-2, with D hard to call. In germline, CDR1 is MNHNY, CDR2 SVGAGI (reference sequence). The CDR3 is 13 residues long. V shed 5 bases and J shed 6 bases, with 13 bases lying between them. The CDR3 DNA sequence: TGTGCCAGCAGTCCCCAGCCGGGAAATGGCTACACCTTC. It is translated as CASSPQPGNGYTF.

The rearrangement links TRBV4-1 to TRBJ2-3, with 12 bases identical to TRBD2. Germline V gene lookup returns CDR1 MGHRA and CDR2 YSYEKL. Trimming at V came to 4 bases and at J to 7 bases, leaving 9 bases not matched to a gene. CDR3 size: 16 residues. DNA for the CDR3: TGCGCCAGCAGCCCCGCGACTAGCGGGAGTGGGCATACGCAGTATTTT. Translation: CASSPATSGSGHTQYF.

V gene TRBV6-1 combines with J gene TRBJ2-1; 7 bases agree with TRBD2. Germline V CDR1 and CDR2: MNHNS, SASEGT. CDR3 length: 15 residues. V dropped 4 bases and J dropped 3; count of bases not matched to a gene: 6. The CDR3 coding sequence is TGTGCCAGCAGTGTTAGTGGACTAGGCTACAATGAGCAGTTCTTC. Translating it yields CASSVSGLGYNEQFF.

V usage is TRBV4-3 and J usage is TRBJ1-1; D is ambiguous. The CDR3 runs 13 residues. Germline CDR1 and CDR2: LGHNA and YSLEER. V was cut by 4 bases and J by 6 bases, with 12 bases left in between. The CDR3 spells CASSRLLGAEAFF. The CDR3 DNA reads TGCGCCAGCAGCCGCCTCCTGGGAGCTGAAGCTTTCTTT.

The rearrangement uses TRBV18 and TRBJ1-2, with 9 bases lining up with TRBD1. The CDR3 length is 15 residues. Unmatched junction bases numbered 9, after V lost 6 bases and J lost 4 bases. Germline V lookup: CDR1 KGHSH, CDR2 LQKENI. CDR3 coding DNA: TGTGCCAGCTCGCAACGACAGGGGGGGACCTATGGCTACACCTTC. Translation gives CASSQRQGGTYGYTF.

The chain combines TRBV5-1 with TRBJ2-1; TRBD1 might be the D (5 bases). This CDR3 spans 15 amino acids. V was pared by 0 bases and J by 4 bases, with 11 bases between. In germline, CDR1 is SGHRS, CDR2 YFSETQ. The CDR3 sequence is CASSLAAGIYNEQFF. Written as DNA, the CDR3 is TGCGCCAGCAGCTTGGCGGCAGGGATATACAATGAGCAGTTCTTC. Using reference TRBV5-1 and TRBJ2-1 for the parts outside the CDR3, the full variable domain is KAGVTQTPRYLIKTRGQQVTLSCSPISGHRSVSWYQQTPGQGLQFLFEYFSETQRNKGNFPGRFSGRQFSNSRSEMNVSTLELGDSALYLCASSLAAGIYNEQFFGPGTRLTVL.

CDR3 nucleotides: TGTGCCAGCTGGCTGGACAGAAACACTGAAGCTTTCTTT. Its protein is CASWLDRNTEAFF. The chain couples TRBV6-5 to TRBJ1-1; D is perhaps TRBD1 (6 bases). The CDR3 extends over 13 amino acids. The ends were cut back, 8 bases at V and 2 bases at J, with 12 bases in the middle. Germline CDR1 MNHEY, CDR2 SVGAGI.

The J gene is TRBJ1-2, the V gene TRBV5-6; 11 bases match TRBD1. The trim removed 0 bases at V and 8 bases at J, leaving 12 bases unmatched. Germline CDR1 and CDR2: SGHDT and YYEEEE. The CDR3 has 17 amino acids. The CDR3 spells CASSLVGQGAWVEGYTF. The CDR3 region has the DNA TGTGCCAGCAGCTTGGTCGGACAGGGGGCTTGGGTGGAAGGCTACACCTTC.

J is TRBJ2-1 and V is TRBV5-1; TRBD2 agrees at 7 bases. This CDR3 has 12 residues. Trimming cost V 5 bases and J 7 bases; bases outside gene matches: 3. The germline gives CDR1 SGHRS, CDR2 YFSETQ. The CDR3 here is CASSLGGNEQFF. DNA of the CDR3: TGCGCCAGCAGTCTGGGGGGGAATGAGCAGTTCTTC.

The J gene is TRBJ1-4, the V gene TRBV7-9; 8 nucleotides agree with TRBD1. The length of the CDR3 is 16 residues. Germline CDR1 and CDR2: SEHNR and FQNEAQ (reference sequence). Losses at the gene ends were 5 bases for V and 5 bases for J; bases not matched to a gene: 10. CDR3 sequence: CASSPLGQGGNEKLFF. CDR3 nucleotides: TGTGCCAGCAGCCCCTTAGGACAGGGTGGAAATGAAAAACTGTTTTTT.

The chain joins TRBV5-1 to TRBJ1-3; 8 bases are shared with TRBD1. The CDR3 runs 14 residues. Looked up from germline, CDR1 is SGHRS and CDR2 is YFSETQ. The V and J ends lost 4 bases and 3 bases, in that order; junction bases with no gene match: 3. CDR3 in amino acids: CASSPDRDGNTIYF. The CDR3 nucleotides read TGCGCCAGCAGCCCGGACAGGGATGGAAACACCATATATTTT.

The genes are TRBV19 and TRBJ2-1, with a tentative D call TRBD2 (5 bases). The CDR3 contains 16 residues. Germline V gives CDR1 LNHDA, CDR2 SQIVND (reference sequence). The germline V and J ends were trimmed by 5 bases and 0 bases, with 14 bases remaining between them. The CDR3 here is CASSVDFISSYNEQFF. The CDR3 DNA follows: TGTGCCAGTAGTGTGGACTTTATAAGCTCCTACAATGAGCAGTTCTTC.

V usage is TRBV25-1 and J usage is TRBJ1-5; D call uncertain. There are 17 residues in the CDR3. The V gene lost 8 bases and the J gene lost 1 base, with 21 bases spanning the gap. CDR1 is MGHDK and CDR2 is SYGVNS in the germline V gene. CDR3 DNA: TGTGCCAGCCCCCCCCCACCGCGGAGGTCCAGCAATCAGCCCCAGCATTTT. This encodes CASPPPPRRSSNQPQHF.

The V call is TRBV7-2, the J call TRBJ1-2, with TRBD1 identical over 8 bases. Per germline, CDR1 SGHTA and CDR2 FQGNSA. This CDR3 is built from 19 residues. V lost 4 bases to trimming and J lost 1 base; unmatched junction nucleotides: 17. DNA for the CDR3: TGTGCCAGCAGCTCCGACTCGGACAGGGCGACTTACGGTAACTATGGCTACACCTTC. Translated, it gives CASSSDSDRATYGNYGYTF. The full variable domain, completed using reference TRBV7-2 and TRBJ1-2, is GAGVSQSPSNKVTEKGKDVELRCDPISGHTALYWYRQSLGQGLEFLIYFQGNSAPDKSGLPSDRFSAERTGGSVSTLTIQRTQQEDSAVYLCASSSDSDRATYGNYGYTFGSGTRLTVV.

This chain joins TRBV5-1 and TRBJ1-3, with D perhaps TRBD1 (6 bases). The CDR3 contains 16 residues. V dropped 0 bases and J dropped 2 bases, with 12 bases sitting between them. Looked up from germline, CDR1 is SGHRS and CDR2 is YFSETQ. CDR3 amino acids: CASSLDRAVPGNTIYF. The CDR3 DNA is TGCGCCAGCAGCTTGGACAGGGCTGTACCTGGAAACACCATATATTTT.

The chain uses TRBV7-3 and TRBJ1-2; TRBD1 is a possible D gene (6 bases). Trimming removed 0 bases from V and 4 bases from J, with 12 bases in between. CDR1 and CDR2 (germline): SGHTA, FQGTGA. The CDR3 has 15 amino acids. The CDR3 coding sequence is TGTGCCAGCAGCTTAACGAGGGGGAGAGGCTATGGCTACACCTTC. It yields the protein CASSLTRGRGYGYTF.

The chain joins TRBV19 to TRBJ1-5; TRBD1 matches at 7 bases. The germline gives CDR1 LNHDA, CDR2 SQIVND (reference sequence). The junction had 16 bases not matched to a gene; V was cut back by 7 bases and J by 4 bases. There are 17 residues in the CDR3. The CDR3 DNA reads as TGTGCCAGTACCACTCGGGACAGAATTGCCACAAATCAGCCCCAGCATTTT. It encodes CASTTRDRIATNQPQHF.

The V and J genes are TRBV7-9 and TRBJ1-3; no clear D gene. V gave up 5 bases and J gave up 12 bases, with 17 bases separating them. CDR1 is SEHNR, CDR2 FQNEAQ, per germline (reference sequence). This CDR3 contains 13 residues. The CDR3 sequence is CASSPPPTIVIYF. CDR3 sequence (DNA): TGTGCCAGCAGCCCTCCGCCGACAATTGTCATATATTTT.

A single count supports this clone. CDR3 protein: CASRTGSGNQPQHF. CDR3 DNA: TGTGCCAGCAGAACAGGGTCGGGCAATCAGCCCCAGCATTTT. The rearrangement uses TRBV28 and TRBJ1-5; possible D gene TRBD1, 6 bases. The V gene's germline CDR1 is MDHEN and CDR2 SYDVKM. The CDR3 covers 14 residues. Trimming left V 6 bases short and J 2 bases short, with 11 bases between.

The chain uses TRBV7-2 and TRBJ2-7, with 7 bases that match TRBD1. CDR3 length: 14 residues. V dropped 0 bases and J dropped 2; count of bases not matched to a gene: 1. The germline CDR1 and CDR2 sequences are SGHTA and FQGNSA. The CDR3 DNA reads as TGTGCCAGCAGCTTAGCCGGGACAGCCTACGAGCAGTACTTC. This gives the protein CASSLAGTAYEQYF.

The CDR3 DNA reads TGCAGCGTGGGACTAGCGGGAGGGGCAGATACGCAGTATTTT. It specifies CSVGLAGGADTQYF. This chain joins TRBV29-1 and TRBJ2-3; 16 bases map to TRBD2. Germline CDR1 reads SQVTM; CDR2 reads ANQGSEA. The CDR3 length is 14 residues. V gave up 6 bases and J gave up 4 bases; unmatched junction bases: 1.